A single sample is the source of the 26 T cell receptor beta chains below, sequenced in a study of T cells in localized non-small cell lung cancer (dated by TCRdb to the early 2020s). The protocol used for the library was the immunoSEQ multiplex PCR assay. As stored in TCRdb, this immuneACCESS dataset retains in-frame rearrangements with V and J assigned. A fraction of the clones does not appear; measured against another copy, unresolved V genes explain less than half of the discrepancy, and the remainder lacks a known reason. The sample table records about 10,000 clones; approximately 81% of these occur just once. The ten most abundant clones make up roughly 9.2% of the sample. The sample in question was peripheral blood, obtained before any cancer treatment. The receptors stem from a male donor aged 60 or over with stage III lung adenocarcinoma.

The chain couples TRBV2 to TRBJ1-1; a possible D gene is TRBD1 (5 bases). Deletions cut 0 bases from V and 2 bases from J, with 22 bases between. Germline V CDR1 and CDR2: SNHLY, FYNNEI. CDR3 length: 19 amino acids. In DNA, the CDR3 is TGTGCCAGCAGTGAAGCGTCTGTTTACTTCGATGGGGGAAACACTGAAGCTTTCTTT. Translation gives CASSEASVYFDGGNTEAFF.

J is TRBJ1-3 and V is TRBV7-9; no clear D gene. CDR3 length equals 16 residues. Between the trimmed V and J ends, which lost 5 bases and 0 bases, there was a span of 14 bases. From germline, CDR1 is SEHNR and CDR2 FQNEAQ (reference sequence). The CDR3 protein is CASSRASRSSGNTIYF. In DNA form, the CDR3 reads TGTGCCAGCAGCCGAGCTTCCCGGAGCTCTGGAAACACCATATATTTT.

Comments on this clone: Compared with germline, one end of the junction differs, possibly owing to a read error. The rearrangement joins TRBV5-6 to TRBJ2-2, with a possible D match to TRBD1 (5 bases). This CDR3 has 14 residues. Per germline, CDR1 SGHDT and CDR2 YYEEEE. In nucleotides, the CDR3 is TGTGCCAGCAGCTTGGAGGGGAACCCCGGGGAGCTGTTTTTT. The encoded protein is CASSLEGNPGELFF.

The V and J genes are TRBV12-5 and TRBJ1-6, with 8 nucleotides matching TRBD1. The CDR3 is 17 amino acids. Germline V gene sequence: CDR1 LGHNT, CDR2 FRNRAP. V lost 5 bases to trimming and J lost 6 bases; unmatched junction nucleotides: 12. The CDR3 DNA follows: TGTGCTAGTGGTGGGGGGACGTGGGACAGGAGTAATTCACCCCTCCACTTT. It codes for CASGGGTWDRSNSPLHF.

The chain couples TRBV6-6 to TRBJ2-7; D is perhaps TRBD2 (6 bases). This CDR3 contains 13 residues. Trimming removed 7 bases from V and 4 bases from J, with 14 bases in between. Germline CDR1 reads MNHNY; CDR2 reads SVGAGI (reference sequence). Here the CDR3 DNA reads TGTGCCAGCAAGGAGCGGGCTCAGTACGAGCAGTACTTC. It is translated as CASKERAQYEQYF.

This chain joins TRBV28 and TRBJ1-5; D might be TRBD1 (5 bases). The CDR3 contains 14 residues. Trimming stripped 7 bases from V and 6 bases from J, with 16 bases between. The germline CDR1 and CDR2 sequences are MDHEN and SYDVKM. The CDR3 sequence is CASNRGIKSQPQHF. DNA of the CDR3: TGTGCCAGCAACCGGGGCATCAAAAGTCAGCCCCAGCATTTT.

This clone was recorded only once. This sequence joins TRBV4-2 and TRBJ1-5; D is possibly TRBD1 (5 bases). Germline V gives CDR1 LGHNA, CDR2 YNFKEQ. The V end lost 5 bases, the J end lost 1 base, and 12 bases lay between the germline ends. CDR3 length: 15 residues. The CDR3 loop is CASSTGGLSNQPQHF. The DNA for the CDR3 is TGTGCCAGCAGCACCGGGGGTTTGAGCAATCAGCCCCAGCATTTT.

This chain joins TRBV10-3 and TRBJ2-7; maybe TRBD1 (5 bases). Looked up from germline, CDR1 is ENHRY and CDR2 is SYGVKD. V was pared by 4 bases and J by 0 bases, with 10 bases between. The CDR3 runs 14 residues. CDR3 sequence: CAISGQDNSYEQYF. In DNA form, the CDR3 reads TGTGCCATCAGTGGTCAGGACAACTCCTACGAGCAGTACTTC.

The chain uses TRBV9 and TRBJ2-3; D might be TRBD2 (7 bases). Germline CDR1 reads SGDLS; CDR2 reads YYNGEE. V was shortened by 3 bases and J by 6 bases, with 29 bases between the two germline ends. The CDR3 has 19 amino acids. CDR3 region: CASSDPRGRGGPGLDTQYF. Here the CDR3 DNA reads TGTGCCAGCAGCGACCCCCGGGGAAGGGGGGGTCCGGGATTGGATACGCAGTATTTT.

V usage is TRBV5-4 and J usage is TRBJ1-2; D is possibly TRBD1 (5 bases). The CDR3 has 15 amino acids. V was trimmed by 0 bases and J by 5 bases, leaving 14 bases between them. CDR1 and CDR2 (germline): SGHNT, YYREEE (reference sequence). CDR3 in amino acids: CASSLASGLGYGYTF. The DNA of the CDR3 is TGTGCCAGCAGCTTGGCCTCAGGGTTGGGGTATGGCTACACCTTC.

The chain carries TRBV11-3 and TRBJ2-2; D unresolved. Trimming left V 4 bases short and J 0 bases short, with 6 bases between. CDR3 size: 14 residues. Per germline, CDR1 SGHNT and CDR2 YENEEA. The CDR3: CASSSYSNTGELFF. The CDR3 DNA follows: TGTGCCAGCAGCTCTTACTCGAACACCGGGGAGCTGTTTTTT. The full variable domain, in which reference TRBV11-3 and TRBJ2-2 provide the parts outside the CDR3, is EAGVVQSPRYKIIEKKQPVAFWCNPISGHNTLYWYLQNLGQGPELLIRYENEEAVDDSQLPKDRFSAERLKGVDSTLKIQPAELGDSAVYLCASSSYSNTGELFFGEGSRLTVL.

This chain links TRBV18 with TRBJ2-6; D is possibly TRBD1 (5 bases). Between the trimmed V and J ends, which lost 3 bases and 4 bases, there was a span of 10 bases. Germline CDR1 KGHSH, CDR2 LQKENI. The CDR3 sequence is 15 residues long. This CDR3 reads CASSPAGLGANVLTF. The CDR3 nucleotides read TGTGCCAGCTCACCGGCAGGGCTCGGGGCCAACGTCCTGACTTTC.

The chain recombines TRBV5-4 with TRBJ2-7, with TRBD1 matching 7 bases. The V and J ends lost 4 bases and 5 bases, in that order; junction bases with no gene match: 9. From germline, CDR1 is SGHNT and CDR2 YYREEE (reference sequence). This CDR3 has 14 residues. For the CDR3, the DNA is TGTGCCAGCAGCCTGGGACAGAGGGACCACGAGCAGTACTTC. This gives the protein CASSLGQRDHEQYF.

In DNA, the CDR3 is TGTGCCAGTAGTACACGGGACCGCGGGGGCAAAAACATTCAGTACTTC. As protein: CASSTRDRGGKNIQYF. The chain joins TRBV19 to TRBJ2-4; TRBD2 agrees at 7 bases. The trim removed 4 bases at V and 3 bases at J, leaving 9 bases unmatched. The CDR3 is 16 amino acids. Germline V lookup: CDR1 LNHDA, CDR2 SQIVND (reference sequence).

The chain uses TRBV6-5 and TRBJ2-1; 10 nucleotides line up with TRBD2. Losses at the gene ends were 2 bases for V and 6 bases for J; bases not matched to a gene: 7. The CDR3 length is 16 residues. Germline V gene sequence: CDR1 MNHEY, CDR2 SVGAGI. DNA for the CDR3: TGTGCCAGCAGTTACACTAGCGGGGACTCACGCAATGAGCAGTTCTTC. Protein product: CASSYTSGDSRNEQFF.

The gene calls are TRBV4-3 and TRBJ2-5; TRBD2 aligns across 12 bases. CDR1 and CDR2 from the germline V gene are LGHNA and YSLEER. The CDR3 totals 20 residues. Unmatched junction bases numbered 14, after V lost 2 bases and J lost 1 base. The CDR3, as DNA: TGCGCCAGCAGCCAATCCCCCGGACTAGCGGGACTTACAATCCAAGAGACCCAGTACTTC. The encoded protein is CASSQSPGLAGLTIQETQYF.

In DNA, the CDR3 is TGTGCCAGCAGTTACTCAGGGGGGCGGGAGGGAGAGACCCAGTACTTC. Protein: CASSYSGGREGETQYF. This sequence joins TRBV6-6 and TRBJ2-5; 9 nucleotides line up with TRBD2. Germline CDR1 reads MNHNY; CDR2 reads SVGAGI (reference sequence). The CDR3 runs to 16 residues. With 0 bases clipped from V and 4 bases from J, the junction kept 6 bases outside the gene matches.

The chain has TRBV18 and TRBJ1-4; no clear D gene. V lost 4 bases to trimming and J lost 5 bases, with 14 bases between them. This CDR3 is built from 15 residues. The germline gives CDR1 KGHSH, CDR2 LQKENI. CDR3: CASSLNNDGNEKLFF. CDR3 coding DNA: TGTGCCAGCTCACTAAATAACGACGGGAATGAAAAACTGTTTTTT.

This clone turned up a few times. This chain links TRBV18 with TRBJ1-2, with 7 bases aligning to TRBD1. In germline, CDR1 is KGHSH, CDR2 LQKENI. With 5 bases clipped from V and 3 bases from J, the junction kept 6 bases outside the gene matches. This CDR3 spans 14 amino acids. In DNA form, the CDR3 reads TGTGCCAGCTCAACCAAGACAGGGTACTATGGCTACACCTTC. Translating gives CASSTKTGYYGYTF. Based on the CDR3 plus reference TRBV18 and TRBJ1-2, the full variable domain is NAGVMQNPRHLVRRRGQEARLRCSPMKGHSHVYWYRQLPEEGLKFMVYLQKENIIDESGMPKERFSAEFPKEGPSILRIQQVVRGDSAAYFCASSTKTGYYGYTFGSGTRLTVV.

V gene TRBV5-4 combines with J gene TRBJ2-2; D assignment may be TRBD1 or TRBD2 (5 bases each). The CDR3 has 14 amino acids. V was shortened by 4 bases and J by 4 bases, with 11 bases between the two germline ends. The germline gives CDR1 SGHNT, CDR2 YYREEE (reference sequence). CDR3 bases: TGTGCCAGCAGCCTAGGGACGGGCACCGGGGAGCTGTTTTTT. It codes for CASSLGTGTGELFF.

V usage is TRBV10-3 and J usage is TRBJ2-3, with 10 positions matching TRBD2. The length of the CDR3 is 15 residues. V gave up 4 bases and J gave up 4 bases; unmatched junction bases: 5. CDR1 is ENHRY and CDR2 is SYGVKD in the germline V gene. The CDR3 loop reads CAISGASGGADTQYF. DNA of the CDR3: TGTGCCATCAGTGGGGCAAGCGGGGGGGCAGATACGCAGTATTTT.

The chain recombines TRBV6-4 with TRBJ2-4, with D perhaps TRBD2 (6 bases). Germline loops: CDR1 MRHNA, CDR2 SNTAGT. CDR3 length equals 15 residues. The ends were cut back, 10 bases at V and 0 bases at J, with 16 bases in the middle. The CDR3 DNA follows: TGTGCCATCGGAGGGTTCTGTGTAGCCAAAAACATTCAGTACTTC. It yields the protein CAIGGFCVAKNIQYF.

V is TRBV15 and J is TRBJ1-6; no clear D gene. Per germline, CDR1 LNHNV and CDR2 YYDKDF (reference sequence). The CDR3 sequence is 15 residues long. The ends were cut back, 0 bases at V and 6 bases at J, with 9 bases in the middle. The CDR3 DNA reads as TGTGCCACCAGCAGAGATAGGTCTGGTAATTCACCCCTCCACTTT. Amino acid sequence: CATSRDRSGNSPLHF.

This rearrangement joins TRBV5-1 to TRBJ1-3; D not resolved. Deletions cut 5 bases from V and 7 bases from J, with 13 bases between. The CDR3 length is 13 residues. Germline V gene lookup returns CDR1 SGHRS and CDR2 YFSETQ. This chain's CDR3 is CASRSGMGNTIYF. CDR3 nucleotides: TGCGCCAGCAGATCAGGCATGGGTAACACCATATATTTT.

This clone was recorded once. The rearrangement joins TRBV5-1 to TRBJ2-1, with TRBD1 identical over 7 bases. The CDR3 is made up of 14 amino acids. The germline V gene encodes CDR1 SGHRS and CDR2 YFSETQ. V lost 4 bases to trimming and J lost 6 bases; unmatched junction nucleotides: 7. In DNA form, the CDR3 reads TGCGCCAGCAGCCAACAAACAGGGGTCAATGAGCAGTTCTTC. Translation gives CASSQQTGVNEQFF.

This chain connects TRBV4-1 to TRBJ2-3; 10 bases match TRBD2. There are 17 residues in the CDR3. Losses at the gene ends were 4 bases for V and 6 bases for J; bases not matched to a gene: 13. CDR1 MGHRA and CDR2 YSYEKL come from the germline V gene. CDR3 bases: TGCGCCAGCAGCCTCCGTACTAGCGGGGCCACTCCGGATACGCAGTATTTT. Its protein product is CASSLRTSGATPDTQYF.